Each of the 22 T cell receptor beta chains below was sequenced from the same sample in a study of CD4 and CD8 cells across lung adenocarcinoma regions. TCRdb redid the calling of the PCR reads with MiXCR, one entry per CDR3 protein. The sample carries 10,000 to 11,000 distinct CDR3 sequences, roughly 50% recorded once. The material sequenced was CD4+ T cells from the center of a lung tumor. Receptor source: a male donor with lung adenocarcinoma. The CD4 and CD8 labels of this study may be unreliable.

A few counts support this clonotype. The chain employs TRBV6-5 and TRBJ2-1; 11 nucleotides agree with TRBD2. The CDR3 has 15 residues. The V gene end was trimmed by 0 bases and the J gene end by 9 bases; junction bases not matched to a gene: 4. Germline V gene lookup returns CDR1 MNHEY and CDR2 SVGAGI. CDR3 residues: CASSYSTSGIFEQFF. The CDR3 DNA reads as TGTGCCAGCAGTTACTCGACTAGCGGGATTTTTGAGCAGTTCTTC.

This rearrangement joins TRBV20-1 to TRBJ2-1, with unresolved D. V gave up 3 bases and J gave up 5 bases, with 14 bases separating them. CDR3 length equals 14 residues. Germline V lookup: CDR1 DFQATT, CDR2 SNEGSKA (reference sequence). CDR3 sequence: CSASSVNINNEQFF. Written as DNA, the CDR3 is TGCAGTGCTAGTTCTGTGAACATAAACAATGAGCAGTTCTTC.

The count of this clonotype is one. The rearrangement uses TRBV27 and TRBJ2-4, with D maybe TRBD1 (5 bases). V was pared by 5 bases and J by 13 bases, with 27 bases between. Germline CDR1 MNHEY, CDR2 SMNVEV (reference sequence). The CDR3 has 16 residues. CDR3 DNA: TGTGCCAGCAGTCTCCTGGGGCTGCGAGCCACAGATATGCAGTACTTC. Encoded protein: CASSLLGLRATDMQYF.

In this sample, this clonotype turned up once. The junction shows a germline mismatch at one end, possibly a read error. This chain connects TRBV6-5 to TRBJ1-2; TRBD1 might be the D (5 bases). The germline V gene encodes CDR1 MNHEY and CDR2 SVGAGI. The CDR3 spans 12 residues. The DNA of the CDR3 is TGTGCCAGCAGTTTAACAGGCCGTGAAGCCATCTTT. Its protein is CASSLTGREAIF.

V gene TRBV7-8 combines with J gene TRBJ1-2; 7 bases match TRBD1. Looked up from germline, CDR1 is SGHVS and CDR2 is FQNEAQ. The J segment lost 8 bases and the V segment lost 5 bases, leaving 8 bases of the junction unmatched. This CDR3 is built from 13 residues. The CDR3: CASSANTGVGYTF. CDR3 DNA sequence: TGTGCCAGCAGCGCGAACACAGGGGTAGGCTACACCTTC.

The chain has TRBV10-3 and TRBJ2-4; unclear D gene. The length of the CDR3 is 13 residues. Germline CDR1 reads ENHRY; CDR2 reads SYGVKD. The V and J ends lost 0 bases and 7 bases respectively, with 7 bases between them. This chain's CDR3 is CAISESPANIQYF. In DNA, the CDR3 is TGTGCCATCAGTGAGTCCCCCGCGAACATTCAGTACTTC.

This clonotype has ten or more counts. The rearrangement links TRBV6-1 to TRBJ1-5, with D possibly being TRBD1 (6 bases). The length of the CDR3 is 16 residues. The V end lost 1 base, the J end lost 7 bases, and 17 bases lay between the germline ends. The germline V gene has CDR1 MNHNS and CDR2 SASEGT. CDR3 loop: CASSEEEGGGGQPQHF. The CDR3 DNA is TGTGCCAGCAGTGAAGAGGAGGGGGGAGGGGGGCAGCCCCAGCATTTT.

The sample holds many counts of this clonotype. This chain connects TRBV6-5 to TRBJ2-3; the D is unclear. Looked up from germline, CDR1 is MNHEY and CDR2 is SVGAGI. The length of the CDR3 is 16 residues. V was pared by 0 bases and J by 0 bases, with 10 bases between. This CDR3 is CASSYSSSSSTDTQYF. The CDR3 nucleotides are TGTGCCAGCAGTTACTCGAGTAGTTCTAGCACAGATACGCAGTATTTT.

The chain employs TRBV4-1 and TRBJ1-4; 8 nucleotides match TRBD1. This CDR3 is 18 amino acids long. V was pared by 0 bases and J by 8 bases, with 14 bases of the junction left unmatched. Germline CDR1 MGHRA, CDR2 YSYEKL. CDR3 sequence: CASSQDPPPRGLREKLFF. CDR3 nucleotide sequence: TGCGCCAGCAGCCAAGATCCCCCCCCCAGGGGGCTAAGGGAAAAACTGTTTTTT.

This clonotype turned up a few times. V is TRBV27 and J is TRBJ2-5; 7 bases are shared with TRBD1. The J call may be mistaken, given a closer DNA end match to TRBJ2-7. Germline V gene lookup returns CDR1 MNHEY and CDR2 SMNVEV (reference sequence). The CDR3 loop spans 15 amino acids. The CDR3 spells CASSLSRGIPYEQYF. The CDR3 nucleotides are TGTGCCAGCAGTTTATCCAGGGGGATCCCCTACGAGCAGTACTTC.

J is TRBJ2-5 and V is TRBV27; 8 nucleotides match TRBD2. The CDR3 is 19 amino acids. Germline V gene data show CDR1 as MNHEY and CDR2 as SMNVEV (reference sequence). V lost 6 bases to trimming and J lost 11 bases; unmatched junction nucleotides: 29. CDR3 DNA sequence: TGTGCCAGCAGAGCCACGGGGGGGCCCGGGGAGTGTGGCACAGATACGCAGTACTTC. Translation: CASRATGGPGECGTDTQYF.

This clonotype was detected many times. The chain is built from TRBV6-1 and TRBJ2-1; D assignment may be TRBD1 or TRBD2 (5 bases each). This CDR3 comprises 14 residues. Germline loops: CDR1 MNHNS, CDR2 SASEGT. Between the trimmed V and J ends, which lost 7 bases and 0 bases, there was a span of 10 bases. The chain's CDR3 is CASKGTISYNEQFF. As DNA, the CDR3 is TGTGCCAGCAAAGGGACCATCTCCTACAATGAGCAGTTCTTC.

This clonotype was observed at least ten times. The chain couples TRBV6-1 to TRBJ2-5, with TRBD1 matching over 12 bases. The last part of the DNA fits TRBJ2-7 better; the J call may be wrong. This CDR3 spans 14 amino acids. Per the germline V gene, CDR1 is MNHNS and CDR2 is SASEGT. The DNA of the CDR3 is TGTGCCAGCAACCGGGACAGGGGGCGCTACGAGCAGTACTTC. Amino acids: CASNRDRGRYEQYF.

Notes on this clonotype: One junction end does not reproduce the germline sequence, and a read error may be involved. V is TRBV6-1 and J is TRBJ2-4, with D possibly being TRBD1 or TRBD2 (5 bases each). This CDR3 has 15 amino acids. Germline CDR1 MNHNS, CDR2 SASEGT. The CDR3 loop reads CGSSPGLRGKNMQYF. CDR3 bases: TGTGGCAGCAGCCCGGGGCTGCGAGGGAAAAACATGCAGTACTTC.

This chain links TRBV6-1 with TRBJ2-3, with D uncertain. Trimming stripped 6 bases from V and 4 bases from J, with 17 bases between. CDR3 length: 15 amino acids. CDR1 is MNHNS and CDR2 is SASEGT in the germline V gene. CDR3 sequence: CASSPAYARPDTQYF. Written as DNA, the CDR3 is TGTGCCAGCAGCCCGGCTTATGCCCGTCCAGATACGCAGTATTTT.

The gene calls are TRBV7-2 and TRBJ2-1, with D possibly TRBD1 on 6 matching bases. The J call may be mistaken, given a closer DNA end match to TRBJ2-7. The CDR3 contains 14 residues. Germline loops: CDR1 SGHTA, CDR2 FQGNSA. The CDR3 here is CASSFTQGNNEQYF. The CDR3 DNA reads TGTGCCAGCAGCTTTACACAGGGAAACAATGAGCAGTACTTC.

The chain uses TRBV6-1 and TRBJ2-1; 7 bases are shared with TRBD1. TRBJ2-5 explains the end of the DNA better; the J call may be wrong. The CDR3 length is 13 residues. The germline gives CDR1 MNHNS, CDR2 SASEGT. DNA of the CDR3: TGTGCCAGCAGTGCAGGACAGGAGGAGACCCAGTACTTC. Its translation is CASSAGQEETQYF.

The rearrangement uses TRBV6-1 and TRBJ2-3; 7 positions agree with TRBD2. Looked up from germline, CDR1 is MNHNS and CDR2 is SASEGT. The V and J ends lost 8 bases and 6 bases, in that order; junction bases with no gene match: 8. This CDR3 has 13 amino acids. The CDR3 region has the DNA TGTGCCAGCGTAGGGCGGGAGTGGGATACGCAGTATTTT. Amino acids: CASVGREWDTQYF.

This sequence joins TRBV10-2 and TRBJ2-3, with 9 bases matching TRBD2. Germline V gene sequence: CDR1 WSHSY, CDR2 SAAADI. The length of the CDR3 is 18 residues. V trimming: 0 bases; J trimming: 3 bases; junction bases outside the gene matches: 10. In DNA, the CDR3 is TGCGCCAGCAGTGAGTCCCTTTCGGCTAGCGGGGTTACAGATACGCAGTATTTT. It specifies CASSESLSASGVTDTQYF.

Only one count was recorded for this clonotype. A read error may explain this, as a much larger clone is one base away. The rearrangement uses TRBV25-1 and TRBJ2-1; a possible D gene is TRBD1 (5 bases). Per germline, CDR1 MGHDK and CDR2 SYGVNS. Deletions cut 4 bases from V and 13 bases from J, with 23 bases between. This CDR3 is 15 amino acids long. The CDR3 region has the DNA TGTGCCAGCAGTGTCAGACAGTTGGCCCAAGAGACCCAGTTCTTC. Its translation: CASSVRQLAQETQFF.

The CDR3 loop is CASSREGDSPLHF. The DNA of the CDR3 is TGTGCCAGCAGCCGGGAGGGGGATTCACCCCTCCACTTT. This chain links TRBV6-1 with TRBJ1-6; tentatively, D is TRBD1 (6 bases). This CDR3 comprises 13 residues. V was shortened by 6 bases and J by 8 bases, with 11 bases between the two germline ends. Germline V gene data show CDR1 as MNHNS and CDR2 as SASEGT.

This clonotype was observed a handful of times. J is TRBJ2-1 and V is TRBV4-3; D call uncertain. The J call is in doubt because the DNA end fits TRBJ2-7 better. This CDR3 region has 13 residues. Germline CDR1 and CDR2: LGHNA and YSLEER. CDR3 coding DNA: TGCGCCAGCAGCCAAGAAATTGGCAGAGAGCAGTACTTC. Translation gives CASSQEIGREQYF.